This TCR beta chain originates from a study of CD8 T cells in Susac syndrome. Study-level background: Patients with Susac syndrome were, at the time of blood collection, therapy-naive, maintained on corticosteroids, or maintained on intravenous immunoglobulin alone.

This CDR3 region has 12 residues. V was clipped by 8 bases and J by 3 bases, with 10 bases between them. Germline V gives CDR1 SEHNR, CDR2 FQNEAQ (reference sequence). Study-wide results and caveats: There were over 15 Susac-specific public clones in total CD8+ repertoires and a few in CD8+ TEMRA repertoires.

When the RNA was reverse transcribed, random hexamers were used with an input of about 0.5 to 1 ug. The CDR3 of TCR beta was amplified by immunoSEQ multiplex PCR across 54 Vbeta and 13 Jbeta. TCRdb itself ran the immunoSEQ multiplex PCR reads through MiXCR, one entry per CDR3 protein. This repertoire shows some 130,000 distinct CDR3 sequences, about 95% found once; its top ten account for about 0.18%. TCR beta was sequenced from blood CD8+ and CD4+ T cells. On this clonotype: Its antigen is not identified.

The TCR was taken from a human donor with Susac syndrome. The J gene is TRBJ1-1, the V gene TRBV7-9; D ambiguous. Sequencing was carried out using CD8+ T cells from PBMCs. The CDR3 DNA reads as TGTGCCAGCGGAGGGTTGGACACTGAAGCTTTCTTT. As protein: CASGGLDTEAFF. Based on the CDR3 plus reference TRBV7-9 and TRBJ1-1, the full variable domain is DTGVSQNPRHKITKRGQNVTFRCDPISEHNRLYWYRQTLGQGPEFLTYFQNEAQLEKSRLLSDRFSAERPKGSFSTLEIQRTEQGDSAMYLCASGGLDTEAFFGQGTRLTVV.